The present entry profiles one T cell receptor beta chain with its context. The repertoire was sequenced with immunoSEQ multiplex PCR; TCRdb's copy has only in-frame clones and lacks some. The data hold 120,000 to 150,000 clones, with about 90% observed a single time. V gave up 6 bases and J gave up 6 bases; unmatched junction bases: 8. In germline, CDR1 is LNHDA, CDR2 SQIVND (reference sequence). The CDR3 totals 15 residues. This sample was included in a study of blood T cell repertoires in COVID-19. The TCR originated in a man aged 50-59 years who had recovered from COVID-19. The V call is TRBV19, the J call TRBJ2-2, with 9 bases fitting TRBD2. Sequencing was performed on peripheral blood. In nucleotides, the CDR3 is TGTGCCAGTAGAGAGCGGGGGGCTGGGTCCGGGGAGCTGTTTTTT. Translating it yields CASRERGAGSGELFF.